This T cell receptor beta chain stems from a study of T cell responses to AZD1222 COVID-19 vaccine. Germline CDR1 and CDR2: LGHDT and YNNKEL (reference sequence). This CDR3 has 18 residues. V trimming: 7 bases; J trimming: 0 bases; junction bases outside the gene matches: 10. Study conclusions and caveats: At baseline, just six AZD1222 recipients tested seropositive. The CD4 TCRs associated with vaccination extended across spike and predominated at 160-218 and 743-854.

Sequencing used immunoSEQ multiplex PCR; TCRdb keeps in-frame clones, though not all of them. The sample has some 140,000 clones, roughly 92% seen once. This clone appeared once. The antigen remains undetermined. This specimen was peripheral blood, taken on day 0 of AZD1222 vaccination. The V and J genes are TRBV3-1 (or the pseudogene TRBV3-2) and TRBJ2-2, with 11 positions matching TRBD1. The TCR sequence derives from an adult in good health. Here the CDR3 reads CASTPGTGGIANTGELFF. The CDR3 nucleotides read TGTGCCAGCACCCCCGGGACAGGGGGGATCGCGAACACCGGGGAGCTGTTTTTT.